This entry lists 25 T cell receptor beta chains sequenced from one sample in a study of blood T cell repertoires in COVID-19. TCRdb's table, derived via immunoSEQ multiplex PCR, lists solely in-frame clones and lacks some. The sample holds fewer than 350,000 clones, 80% to 95% seen once. Material for sequencing was peripheral blood. These receptors came from a woman aged 25 to 39 with COVID-19, enrolled during active disease.

This chain links TRBV15 with TRBJ1-2; D might be TRBD1 (5 bases). With 6 bases removed from V and 5 bases from J, the gap between germline ends came to 25 bases. Germline V lookup: CDR1 LNHNV, CDR2 YYDKDF (reference sequence). This CDR3 has 17 residues. The CDR3 region has the DNA TGTGCCACCAGTATCGGGGGGACCAGACAGAACGCATATGGCTACACCTTC. Translating it yields CATSIGGTRQNAYGYTF.

In this sample, this clone turned up a few times. This sequence joins TRBV3-1 (or the pseudogene TRBV3-2) and TRBJ2-7; 9 positions match TRBD1. Germline V CDR1 and CDR2: LGHDT, YNNKEL (reference sequence). With V trimmed by 1 base and J by 5 bases, 6 bases remained unmatched. This CDR3 is built from 15 residues. This CDR3 is CASSQGGDRVHEQYF. In nucleotides, the CDR3 is TGTGCCAGCAGCCAAGGCGGGGACAGGGTCCACGAGCAGTACTTC.

This chain links TRBV5-5 with TRBJ1-1; 7 nucleotides match TRBD1. V was pared by 4 bases and J by 0 bases, with 6 bases of the junction left unmatched. The CDR3 is 15 amino acids. Germline-derived CDR1 and CDR2 are SGHKS and YYEKEE (reference sequence). The CDR3 coding sequence is TGTGCCAGCAGCCCCGGCCAGGGGGTGAACACTGAAGCTTTCTTT. Its translation: CASSPGQGVNTEAFF.

The rearrangement links TRBV28 to TRBJ2-2; 14 bases map to TRBD2. The length of the CDR3 is 21 residues. The V gene's germline CDR1 is MDHEN and CDR2 SYDVKM. J lost 5 bases, V lost 3 bases, and 17 bases had no gene match. CDR3 region: CASSFPTTGLAGAFRTGELFF. The CDR3 DNA sequence: TGTGCCAGCAGTTTCCCCACGACGGGACTAGCGGGAGCTTTCCGGACCGGGGAGCTGTTTTTT.

This chain uses TRBV5-1 with TRBJ1-6; unclear D gene. The V gene lost 4 bases and the J gene lost 5 bases, with 13 bases spanning the gap. This CDR3 contains 15 residues. Germline loops: CDR1 SGHRS, CDR2 YFSETQ. For the CDR3, the DNA is TGCGCCAGCAGCAACGCACAGAACAATAATTCACCCCTCCACTTT. Its protein is CASSNAQNNNSPLHF.

This chain links TRBV21-1 with TRBJ2-1; the DNA was not used to check the table's D call, TRBD2. TRBV21-1 constitutes a pseudogene. The CDR3 has 16 residues. This chain's CDR3 is CASSKSEGTTPNEQFF. For the CDR3, the DNA is TGTGCCAGCAGCAAAAGCGAAGGCACAACACCCAATGAGCAGTTCTTC.

The chain is built from TRBV27 and TRBJ1-6, with TRBD1 as a possible D gene (5 bases). Germline-derived CDR1 and CDR2 are MNHEY and SMNVEV (reference sequence). V gave up 3 bases and J gave up 6 bases, with 12 bases separating them. CDR3 size: 15 residues. The CDR3 sequence: CASSFGGEGNSPLHF. CDR3 in DNA: TGTGCCAGCAGTTTTGGGGGGGAGGGTAATTCACCCCTCCACTTT.

The chain joins TRBV28 to TRBJ2-7, with D tentatively TRBD1 (5 bases). The CDR3 extends over 12 amino acids. V shed 7 bases and J shed 7 bases, with 14 bases lying between them. The germline V gene has CDR1 MDHEN and CDR2 SYDVKM. In DNA form, the CDR3 reads TGTGCCAGCACCACCCAGGGCACGGAGCAGTACTTC. This codes for CASTTQGTEQYF.

The V and J genes are TRBV4-3 and TRBJ2-7; a possible D gene is TRBD2 (5 bases). Germline V gene lookup returns CDR1 LGHNA and CDR2 YSLEER. The CDR3 totals 15 residues. The V and J ends lost 0 bases and 5 bases respectively, with 14 bases between them. The CDR3, as DNA: TGCGCCAGCAGCCAAGATTTCCTAGCTCAGAACGAGCAGTACTTC. Translation: CASSQDFLAQNEQYF.

This clone was counted a single time. The chain links TRBV5-8 to TRBJ2-1; D not certain. The CDR3 spans 11 residues. Per the germline V gene, CDR1 is SGHTS and CDR2 is YDEGEE. V shed 4 bases and J shed 7 bases, with 6 bases lying between them. The CDR3 DNA is TGTGCCAGCAGCCCCCCTAATGAGCAGTTCTTC. It encodes CASSPPNEQFF.

This sequence joins TRBV11-2 and TRBJ1-2; maybe TRBD1 (6 bases). CDR3 size: 17 residues. Germline CDR1 SGHAT, CDR2 FQNNGV. The germline V and J ends were trimmed by 1 base and 0 bases, with 15 bases remaining between them. This CDR3 reads CASSLVLGAPANYGYTF. CDR3 bases: TGTGCCAGCAGCTTAGTACTGGGGGCACCAGCTAACTATGGCTACACCTTC.

The chain carries TRBV6-6 and TRBJ2-6, with D maybe TRBD1 (6 bases). The CDR3 consists of 15 residues. Germline V lookup: CDR1 MNHNY, CDR2 SVGAGI (reference sequence). V dropped 6 bases and J dropped 2 bases, with 11 bases sitting between them. This CDR3 reads CASRDSAAGANVLTF. Written as DNA, the CDR3 is TGTGCCAGCAGGGACAGCGCGGCTGGGGCCAACGTCCTGACTTTC.

This clone was seen only a few times. The chain couples TRBV12-3 or TRBV12-4 to TRBJ2-7, with TRBD1 matching over 7 bases. The J segment lost 3 bases and the V segment lost 5 bases, leaving 4 bases of the junction unmatched. This CDR3 has 13 residues. CDR3 sequence reads: CASSRQGVYEQYF. CDR3 bases: TGTGCCAGCAGTCGACAGGGAGTCTACGAGCAGTACTTC.

This clone appeared a single time. The chain's CDR3 is CASSQELAGGYEQYF. The DNA of the CDR3 is TGCGCCAGCAGCCAAGAGTTGGCGGGAGGCTACGAGCAGTACTTC. The gene calls are TRBV4-1 and TRBJ2-7; 8 nucleotides align to TRBD2. This CDR3 is built from 15 residues. Germline V lookup: CDR1 MGHRA, CDR2 YSYEKL. V shed 0 bases and J 3 bases; nucleotides not matched to a gene: 4.

This sequence joins TRBV24-1 and TRBJ2-5, with 15 bases identical to TRBD2. V dropped 4 bases and J dropped 5; count of bases not matched to a gene: 7. From germline, CDR1 is KGHDR and CDR2 SFDVKD. The CDR3 is 17 residues long. The CDR3 region has the DNA TGTGCCACCAGTGACTATCGGACTAGCGGGAGGGCTGAGACCCAGTACTTC. This encodes CATSDYRTSGRAETQYF.

The chain employs TRBV19 and TRBJ1-5; 9 nucleotides agree with TRBD1. The CDR3 length is 16 residues. Germline CDR1 LNHDA, CDR2 SQIVND (reference sequence). J gave up 3 bases and V 6 bases, and 9 bases lay outside the gene matches. The CDR3 loop reads CASRSPGQGVNQPQHF. The CDR3 nucleotides read TGTGCCAGTAGGTCCCCGGGACAGGGCGTCAATCAGCCCCAGCATTTT.

The rearrangement uses TRBV7-9 and TRBJ1-5; D might be TRBD1 (5 bases). CDR1 and CDR2 (germline): SEHNR, FQNEAQ (reference sequence). This CDR3 comprises 16 residues. Trimming cost V 1 base and J 1 base, with 11 bases left between them. DNA of the CDR3: TGTGCCAGCAGCTTAGATCCGGGACTGAGCAATCAGCCCCAGCATTTT. As protein: CASSLDPGLSNQPQHF.

Points on this clone: The same CDR3 arises from other DNA sequences in this sample as well. The CDR3 DNA follows: TGTGCCTGGAGTGTGGGAGGGGATCAGCCCCAGCATTTT. It specifies CAWSVGGDQPQHF. J is TRBJ1-5 and V is TRBV30; tentatively, D is TRBD1 (5 bases). CDR1 is GTSNPN and CDR2 is SVGIG in the germline V gene (reference sequence). V lost 0 bases and J 5 bases, leaving 8 bases between the germline ends. The CDR3 has 13 amino acids.

The rearrangement links TRBV7-3 to TRBJ1-1; 7 bases agree with TRBD1. Germline V gene lookup returns CDR1 SGHTA and CDR2 FQGTGA. The length of the CDR3 is 17 residues. Losses at the gene ends were 0 bases for V and 3 bases for J; bases not matched to a gene: 10. CDR3: CASSLTSPGGGDTEAFF. CDR3 in DNA: TGTGCCAGCAGCTTAACGTCGCCAGGGGGTGGGGACACTGAAGCTTTCTTT.

This sequence joins TRBV18 and TRBJ2-7; TRBD2 agrees at 11 bases. The CDR3 contains 20 residues. V trimming: 1 base; J trimming: 4 bases; junction bases outside the gene matches: 18. Per the germline V gene, CDR1 is KGHSH and CDR2 is LQKENI. CDR3: CASSPRTPLLAGVPGYEQYF. The DNA for the CDR3 is TGTGCCAGCTCACCACGGACCCCCTTACTAGCGGGAGTACCGGGGTACGAGCAGTACTTC.

The chain combines TRBV6-5 with TRBJ1-2, with TRBD1 identical over 7 bases. V lost 0 bases and J lost 4; bases outside the gene matches: 2. The CDR3 is 14 residues long. The germline V gene has CDR1 MNHEY and CDR2 SVGAGI. The CDR3 loop reads CASSYSTGLYGYTF. The CDR3 DNA reads TGTGCCAGCAGTTACTCGACAGGGCTCTATGGCTACACCTTC.

The chain recombines TRBV6-5 with TRBJ2-7; 9 bases align to TRBD1. CDR3 length: 16 amino acids. The V gene's germline CDR1 is MNHEY and CDR2 SVGAGI. Trimming cost V 4 bases and J 6 bases; bases outside gene matches: 13. This chain's CDR3 is CASSFTLGTGLREQYF. The CDR3 nucleotides are TGTGCCAGCAGTTTTACACTGGGGACAGGGTTGCGCGAGCAGTACTTC.

The rearrangement joins TRBV28 to TRBJ1-4; possible D gene TRBD1, 5 bases. Germline V gene lookup returns CDR1 MDHEN and CDR2 SYDVKM. Trimming took off 3 bases at V and 3 bases at J, with 8 bases between the two ends. This CDR3 region has 14 residues. This CDR3 is CASSFRGANEKLFF. The CDR3 DNA reads as TGTGCCAGCAGTTTCCGGGGGGCTAATGAAAAACTGTTTTTT. Filled out from reference TRBV28 and TRBJ1-4, the complete variable domain reads DVKVTQSSRYLVKRTGEKVFLECVQDMDHENMFWYRQDPGLGLRLIYFSYDVKMKEKGDIPEGYSVSREKKERFSLILESASTNQTSMYLCASSFRGANEKLFFGSGTQLSVL.

The chain combines TRBV3-1 (or the pseudogene TRBV3-2) with TRBJ2-5; possibly TRBD1 for D (6 bases). This CDR3 has 13 amino acids. V lost 3 bases, J lost 4 bases, and 9 bases lay in between. Germline V gene lookup returns CDR1 LGHDT and CDR2 YNNKEL (reference sequence). The CDR3 sequence: CASSQRGGETQYF. CDR3 in DNA: TGTGCCAGCAGCCAGCGAGGGGGAGAGACCCAGTACTTC.

The gene calls are TRBV2 and TRBJ1-5, with D possibly matching TRBD1 (5 bases). The V end was cut by 5 bases, the J end by 4 bases, with 21 bases between. Germline V gene lookup returns CDR1 SNHLY and CDR2 FYNNEI. This CDR3 spans 17 amino acids. Here the CDR3 DNA reads TGTGCCAGCAGTCTTTGGGGCGGTTCGAGTCCGAATCAGCCCCAGCATTTT. Translation: CASSLWGGSSPNQPQHF.